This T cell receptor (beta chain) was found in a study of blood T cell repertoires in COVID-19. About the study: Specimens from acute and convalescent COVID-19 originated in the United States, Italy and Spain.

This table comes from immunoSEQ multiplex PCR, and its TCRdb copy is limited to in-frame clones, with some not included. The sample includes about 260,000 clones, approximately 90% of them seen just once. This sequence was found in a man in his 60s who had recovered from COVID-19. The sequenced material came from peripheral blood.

CDR3 DNA: TGCGCCAGCAGTGAAATAGCGGTTCAGGGAGATACGCAGTATTTT. Amino acids: CASSEIAVQGDTQYF. The rearrangement links TRBV10-2 to TRBJ2-3, with D possibly matching TRBD2 (6 bases). V lost 3 bases and J lost 5, with 15 bases in between. Germline V lookup: CDR1 WSHSY, CDR2 SAAADI. The CDR3 length is 15 residues.